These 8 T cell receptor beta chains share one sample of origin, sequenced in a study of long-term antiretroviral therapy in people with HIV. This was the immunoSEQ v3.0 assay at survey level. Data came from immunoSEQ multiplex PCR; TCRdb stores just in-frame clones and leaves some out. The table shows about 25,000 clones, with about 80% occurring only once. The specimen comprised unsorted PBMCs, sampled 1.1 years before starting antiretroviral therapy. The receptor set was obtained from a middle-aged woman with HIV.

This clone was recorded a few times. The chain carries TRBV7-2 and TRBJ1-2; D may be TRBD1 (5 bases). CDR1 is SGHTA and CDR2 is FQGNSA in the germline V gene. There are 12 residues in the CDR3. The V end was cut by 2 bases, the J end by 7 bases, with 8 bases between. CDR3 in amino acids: CASSLQGSGYTF. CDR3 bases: TGTGCCAGCAGCTTACAGGGAAGTGGCTACACCTTC.

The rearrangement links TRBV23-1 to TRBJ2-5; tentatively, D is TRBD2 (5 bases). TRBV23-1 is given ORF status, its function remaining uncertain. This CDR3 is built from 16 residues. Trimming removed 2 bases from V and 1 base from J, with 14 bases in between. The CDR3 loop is CASSQMRVGPQETQYF. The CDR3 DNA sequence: TGCGCCAGCAGTCAAATGAGGGTAGGCCCCCAAGAGACCCAGTACTTC.

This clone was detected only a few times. The CDR3 here is CASTSEGIGNTIYF. The CDR3 nucleotides are TGTGCCAGCACTTCAGAGGGGATTGGAAACACCATATATTTT. J is TRBJ1-3 and V is TRBV7-9; possibly TRBD1 for D (5 bases). V lost 7 bases and J 3 bases, leaving 13 bases between the germline ends. The CDR3 contains 14 residues. Germline CDR1 is SEHNR and CDR2 is FQNEAQ (reference sequence). The complete variable domain, with remaining parts taken from reference TRBV7-9 and TRBJ1-3, reads DTGVSQNPRHKITKRGQNVTFRCDPISEHNRLYWYRQTLGQGPEFLTYFQNEAQLEKSRLLSDRFSAERPKGSFSTLEIQRTEQGDSAMYLCASTSEGIGNTIYFGEGSWLTVV.

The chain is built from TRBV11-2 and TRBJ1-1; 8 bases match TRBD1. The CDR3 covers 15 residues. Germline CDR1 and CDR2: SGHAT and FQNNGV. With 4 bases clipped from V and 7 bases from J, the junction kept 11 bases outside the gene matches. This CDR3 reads CASSYGQGMIIEAFF. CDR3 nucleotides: TGTGCCAGCAGCTACGGACAGGGAATGATAATTGAAGCTTTCTTT.

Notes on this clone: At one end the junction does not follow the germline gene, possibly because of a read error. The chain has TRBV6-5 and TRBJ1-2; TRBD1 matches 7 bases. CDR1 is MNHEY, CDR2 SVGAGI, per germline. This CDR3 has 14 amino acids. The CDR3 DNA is TGTGCCAGCAGTTACCTCGACCGGGACAGACGACTTATCTTC. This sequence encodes CASSYLDRDRRLIF.

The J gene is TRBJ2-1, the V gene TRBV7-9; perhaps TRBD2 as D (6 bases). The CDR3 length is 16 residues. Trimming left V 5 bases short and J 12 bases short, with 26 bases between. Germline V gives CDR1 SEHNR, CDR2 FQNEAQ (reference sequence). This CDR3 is CASSPPKLAGNDGQFF. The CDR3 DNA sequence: TGTGCCAGCAGCCCGCCGAAACTAGCAGGGAATGATGGGCAGTTCTTC.

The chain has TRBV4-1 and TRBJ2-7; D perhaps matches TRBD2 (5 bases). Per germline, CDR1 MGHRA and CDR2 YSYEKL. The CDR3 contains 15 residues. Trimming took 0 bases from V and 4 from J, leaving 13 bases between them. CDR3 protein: CASSQDRSGLYEQYF. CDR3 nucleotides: TGCGCCAGCAGCCAAGATCGGAGCGGTCTTTACGAGCAGTACTTC.

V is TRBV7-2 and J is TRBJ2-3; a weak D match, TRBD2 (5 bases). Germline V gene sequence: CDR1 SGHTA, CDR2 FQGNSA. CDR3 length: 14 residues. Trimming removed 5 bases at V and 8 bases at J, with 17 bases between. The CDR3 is CASSPRGSSGTQYF. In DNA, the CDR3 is TGTGCCAGCAGCCCCCGGGGTAGCTCGGGTACGCAGTATTTT.